Following are 16 T cell receptor beta chains from one sample sequenced in a study of blood T cell repertoires in COVID-19. Sequencing used immunoSEQ multiplex PCR; TCRdb keeps in-frame clones, though not all of them. The profile shows more than 100,000 clones, roughly 84% of them singletons. The sequencing sample was made of peripheral blood. The receptors shown here come from a woman aged 25 to 39 who had recovered from COVID-19.

The chain uses TRBV9 and TRBJ2-1; the match to TRBD2 covers 9 bases. CDR1 is SGDLS and CDR2 is YYNGEE in the germline V gene. CDR3 length: 14 amino acids. The V gene end was trimmed by 4 bases and the J gene end by 6 bases; junction bases not matched to a gene: 5. The CDR3 region is CASSLTSGANEQFF. The CDR3 DNA follows: TGTGCCAGCAGCCTGACTAGCGGAGCCAATGAGCAGTTCTTC.

The chain couples TRBV7-3 to TRBJ2-7; D possibly corresponds to TRBD2 (5 bases). The CDR3 consists of 12 residues. The V gene's germline CDR1 is SGHTA and CDR2 FQGTGA. The V end was cut by 5 bases, the J end by 7 bases, with 12 bases between. The CDR3 is CASSPGVGEQYF. The CDR3 nucleotides read TGTGCCAGCAGCCCCGGGGTAGGGGAGCAGTACTTC.

The genes are TRBV18 and TRBJ1-3; D unresolved. The germline V and J ends were trimmed by 0 bases and 0 bases, with 9 bases remaining between them. The CDR3 has 16 amino acids. Germline V CDR1 and CDR2: KGHSH, LQKENI. This chain's CDR3 is CASSPPNGGSGNTIYF. The CDR3 DNA follows: TGTGCCAGCTCACCACCAAATGGAGGCTCTGGAAACACCATATATTTT.

The chain couples TRBV29-1 to TRBJ1-1; D gene unclear. The length of the CDR3 is 14 residues. Trimming stripped 7 bases from V and 1 base from J, with 16 bases between. CDR1 and CDR2 (germline): SQVTM, ANQGSEA. Written as DNA, the CDR3 is TGCAGCGCCACACAAGGGAGCGGGAACACTGAAGCTTTCTTT. Translated, it gives CSATQGSGNTEAFF. Looking up the rest from reference TRBV29-1 and TRBJ1-1 gives the full variable domain: SAVISQKPSRDICQRGTSLTIQCQVDSQVTMMFWYRQQPGQSLTLIATANQGSEATYESGFVIDKFPISRPNLTFSTLTVSNMSPEDSSIYLCSATQGSGNTEAFFGQGTRLTVV.

This clone was seen only once. The chain combines TRBV6-6 with TRBJ2-1; 10 bases are shared with TRBD2. Germline V CDR1 and CDR2: MNHNY, SVGAGI (reference sequence). The CDR3 is made up of 16 amino acids. The V gene end was trimmed by 5 bases and the J gene end by 4 bases; junction bases not matched to a gene: 8. CDR3 amino acids: CASSPESGRGYNEQFF. The CDR3 DNA sequence: TGTGCCAGCAGTCCGGAGAGCGGGAGGGGTTACAATGAGCAGTTCTTC.

This clone was recorded only once. V gene TRBV12-5 combines with J gene TRBJ2-3, with D perhaps TRBD2 (6 bases). The germline V and J ends were trimmed by 4 bases and 0 bases, with 14 bases remaining between them. This CDR3 comprises 16 residues. From germline, CDR1 is LGHNT and CDR2 FRNRAP. The DNA of the CDR3 is TGTGCTAGTGGTTCCGGGACCGGGGGTAGCACAGATACGCAGTATTTT. It encodes CASGSGTGGSTDTQYF.

The chain employs TRBV28 and TRBJ1-1; D remains ambiguous. In germline, CDR1 is MDHEN, CDR2 SYDVKM. The CDR3 is made up of 12 amino acids. V was cut by 0 bases and J by 10 bases, with 9 bases left in between. In DNA, the CDR3 is TGTGCCAGCAGTTTATGGACTGGAGGAGCTTTCTTT. This codes for CASSLWTGGAFF.

The V call is TRBV5-8, the J call TRBJ2-7; TRBD1 matches 7 bases. Germline V gene data show CDR1 as SGHTS and CDR2 as YDEGEE. Unmatched junction bases numbered 10, after V lost 5 bases and J lost 2 bases. The CDR3 runs 15 residues. CDR3: CASSFTGTVTYEQYF. For the CDR3, the DNA is TGTGCCAGCAGTTTTACCGGGACAGTGACCTACGAGCAGTACTTC. Filled out from reference TRBV5-8 and TRBJ2-7, the complete variable domain reads EAGVTQSPTHLIKTRGQQATLRCSPISGHTSVYWYQQALGLGLQFLLWYDEGEERNRGNFPPRFSGRQFPNYSSELNVNALELEDSALYLCASSFTGTVTYEQYFGPGTRLTVT.

The genes are TRBV19 and TRBJ1-5; 7 bases fit TRBD1. With 4 bases clipped from V and 2 bases from J, the junction kept 11 bases outside the gene matches. CDR3 size: 17 residues. Germline V gene sequence: CDR1 LNHDA, CDR2 SQIVND (reference sequence). For the CDR3, the DNA is TGTGCCAGTAGTAGGGGGTTGGGACAGCTAGGCAATCAGCCCCAGCATTTT. Translating gives CASSRGLGQLGNQPQHF.

The CDR3 reads CASGTLLRRPNGYTF. CDR3 nucleotides: TGTGCCAGTGGAACCTTACTAAGACGGCCCAATGGCTACACCTTC. The V gene is TRBV19, the J gene TRBJ1-2, with D uncertain. The CDR3 has 15 amino acids. Trimming cost V 8 bases and J 6 bases, with 22 bases left between them. Germline lookup yields CDR1 LNHDA and CDR2 SQIVND (reference sequence).

This clone was observed a single time. The V and J genes are TRBV4-1 and TRBJ2-3; D gene unclear. There are 15 residues in the CDR3. Trimming stripped 0 bases from V and 3 bases from J, with 10 bases between. Germline loops: CDR1 MGHRA, CDR2 YSYEKL. CDR3 coding DNA: TGCGCCAGCAGCCAAGATGGCAGGAAGACAGATACGCAGTATTTT. Protein sequence: CASSQDGRKTDTQYF.

This clone was seen at least ten times. The chain combines TRBV12-5 with TRBJ2-4; 10 nucleotides match TRBD1. V lost 3 bases and J lost 2; bases outside the gene matches: 1. This CDR3 is 15 amino acids long. Germline CDR1 reads LGHNT; CDR2 reads FRNRAP. CDR3 loop: CASGLDRGPKNIQYF. For the CDR3, the DNA is TGTGCTAGTGGTTTAGACAGGGGGCCCAAAAACATTCAGTACTTC.

The chain has TRBV25-1 and TRBJ2-2, with TRBD1 identical over 10 bases. The CDR3 length is 16 residues. V shed 1 base and J 5 bases; nucleotides not matched to a gene: 4. Germline V gene lookup returns CDR1 MGHDK and CDR2 SYGVNS. CDR3 loop: CASSEWGQGKTGELFF. The CDR3 coding sequence is TGTGCCAGCAGTGAATGGGGACAGGGGAAAACCGGGGAGCTGTTTTTT.

The V and J genes are TRBV6-5 and TRBJ1-3, with D possibly being TRBD1 (5 bases). This CDR3 is built from 16 residues. Germline CDR1 reads MNHEY; CDR2 reads SVGAGI. Trimming took off 0 bases at V and 0 bases at J, with 9 bases between the two ends. CDR3 nucleotide sequence: TGTGCCAGCAGTTACTCCTTCACAGGCTCTGGAAACACCATATATTTT. This sequence encodes CASSYSFTGSGNTIYF.

The V and J genes are TRBV5-1 and TRBJ1-1; D is possibly TRBD1 (6 bases). This CDR3 comprises 15 residues. Germline CDR1 reads SGHRS; CDR2 reads YFSETQ. V lost 1 base and J 2 bases, leaving 12 bases between the germline ends. CDR3 loop: CASSLPGTPNTEAFF. CDR3 in DNA: TGCGCCAGCAGCTTGCCCGGGACACCTAACACTGAAGCTTTCTTT.

This chain uses TRBV9 with TRBJ2-3; D perhaps matches TRBD1 (6 bases). V was clipped by 3 bases and J by 2 bases, with 10 bases between them. The CDR3 has 14 residues. Germline-derived CDR1 and CDR2 are SGDLS and YYNGEE. The CDR3 DNA reads TGTGCCAGCAGCGAGGACAGTCTCACAGATACGCAGTATTTT. It codes for CASSEDSLTDTQYF.